This section outlines one T cell receptor (beta chain) sequence together with its context. The antigen is unknown. Unique molecular identifiers were incorporated during preparation of the TCRbeta library. One entry per CDR3 protein results from TCRdb running MiXCR on the PCR reads. Altogether about 440,000 distinct CDR3 sequences are present, roughly 44% being singletons, with the ten largest covering approximately 30%. This entry comes from a study of T-cell reconstitution after alpha-beta-depleted transplantation in children. Study-wide results and caveats: One year after transplant, T-cell counts and diversity came mostly from newly produced T cells. Roughly two months post-transplant, alpha-beta T cells reportedly originated from several hundred graft clones that had expanded. Surviving recipient T cells and thymic progenitors accounted for the high day-60 TCRbeta diversity observed in some patients.

Trimming took 4 bases from V and 0 from J; bases not matched to a gene: 6. Germline CDR1 reads SGHRS; CDR2 reads YFSETQ. The CDR3 has 16 amino acids. The chain has TRBV5-1 and TRBJ2-1; 8 nucleotides align to TRBD2. The sequencing here drew on PBMCs, taken before TCRalphabeta/CD19-depleted stem cell transplant. This TCR came from a girl aged 2 to 10 with aplastic anemia, due to receive a stem cell transplant. The CDR3, as DNA: TGCGCCAGCAGCCCCCGGCGGGGGGCCTCCTACAATGAGCAGTTCTTC. It yields the protein CASSPRRGASYNEQFF.